The 20 T cell receptor beta chains listed next were all sequenced from one sample in a study of blood T cell repertoires in COVID-19. Measured with immunoSEQ multiplex PCR; TCRdb has only the in-frame clones, and not every one. This table has approximately 250,000 clones, approximately 86% appearing once. The sequenced material came from peripheral blood. All receptors come from a woman aged 55-75 years with COVID-19, enrolled during active disease.

The chain is built from TRBV28 and TRBJ2-7; 9 bases match TRBD2. V trimming: 3 bases; J trimming: 5 bases; junction bases outside the gene matches: 17. The CDR3 is 18 amino acids. Germline CDR1 is MDHEN and CDR2 is SYDVKM. The CDR3 bases are TGTGCCAGCAGTTTGGTCCACGTTGGGGCTAGCGGGGCGGACGAGCAGTACTTC. It specifies CASSLVHVGASGADEQYF.

This clone has more than one count but fewer than ten. The genes are TRBV20-1 and TRBJ1-5, with a possible D match to TRBD1 (5 bases). This CDR3 contains 13 residues. The V end was cut by 3 bases, the J end by 3 bases, with 9 bases between. Germline lookup yields CDR1 DFQATT and CDR2 SNEGSKA (reference sequence). The CDR3 sequence: CSASSGANQPQHF. CDR3 nucleotide sequence: TGCAGTGCTAGTTCTGGGGCCAATCAGCCCCAGCATTTT.

V is TRBV28 and J is TRBJ1-2; TRBD1 is a possible D gene (5 bases). Trimming pared 7 bases from V and 7 bases from J, leaving 10 bases between. The CDR3 contains 11 residues. The germline V gene has CDR1 MDHEN and CDR2 SYDVKM. The CDR3 DNA follows: TGTGCCAGCACCGCCGGGGGTGGCTACACCTTC. It codes for CASTAGGGYTF.

The CDR3 region has the DNA TGTGCCAGCAGTGATCTAGTAAACACCGGGGAGCTGTTTTTT. Protein sequence: CASSDLVNTGELFF. This rearrangement joins TRBV6-4 to TRBJ2-2; no clear D. This CDR3 has 14 amino acids. V was trimmed by 3 bases and J by 2 bases, leaving 7 bases between them. Germline CDR1 and CDR2: MRHNA and SNTAGT.

CDR3 loop: CAWSARGLAPGNEQFF. The CDR3 nucleotides are TGTGCCTGGAGTGCTCGGGGACTAGCGCCCGGGAATGAGCAGTTCTTC. The rearrangement links TRBV30 to TRBJ2-1, with 10 bases matching TRBD2. This CDR3 region has 16 residues. The V segment lost 1 base and the J segment 7 bases; nucleotides outside the gene matches: 10. CDR1 is GTSNPN and CDR2 is SVGIG in the germline V gene (reference sequence). Looking up the rest from reference TRBV30 and TRBJ2-1 gives the full variable domain: SQTIHQWPATLVQPVGSPLSLECTVEGTSNPNLYWYRQAAGRGLQLLFYSVGIGQISSEVPQNLSASRPQDRQFILSSKKLLLSDSGFYLCAWSARGLAPGNEQFFGPGTRLTVL.

This rearrangement joins TRBV15 to TRBJ2-3, with 8 positions matching TRBD1. The CDR3 contains 15 residues. The junction had 10 bases not matched to a gene; V was cut back by 5 bases and J by 6 bases. The germline V gene has CDR1 LNHNV and CDR2 YYDKDF (reference sequence). CDR3 nucleotides: TGTGCCACCAGCCAAAGGACAGGGAGTTTTGATACGCAGTATTTT. This translates into CATSQRTGSFDTQYF.

The chain couples TRBV7-6 to TRBJ2-7, with D possibly TRBD2 on 6 matching bases. Germline V CDR1 and CDR2: SGHVS, FNYEAQ. Trimming cost V 2 bases and J 3 bases, with 14 bases left between them. The CDR3 is 15 amino acids. The CDR3 DNA sequence: TGTGCCAGCAGCTTACGTGGCGGGACTGGCTACGAGCAGTACTTC. Amino acid sequence: CASSLRGGTGYEQYF.

DNA for the CDR3: TGTGCCAGCAGCTTAACCCCTCGGGACTGGAGAGCCTACGAGCAGTACTTC. It specifies CASSLTPRDWRAYEQYF. J is TRBJ2-7 and V is TRBV7-2; tentatively, D is TRBD2 (6 bases). The V gene lost 2 bases and the J gene lost 2 bases, with 19 bases spanning the gap. CDR3 length: 17 residues. CDR1 and CDR2 from the germline V gene are SGHTA and FQGNSA.

The chain carries TRBV10-3 and TRBJ2-3, with 11 bases aligning to TRBD2. The CDR3 runs to 15 residues. Losses at the gene ends were 7 bases for V and 6 bases for J; bases not matched to a gene: 9. Germline V lookup: CDR1 ENHRY, CDR2 SYGVKD. CDR3 loop: CAITGLAGLMDTQYF. DNA for the CDR3: TGTGCCATCACCGGACTAGCGGGTCTGATGGATACGCAGTATTTT.

The CDR3 region is CASSLGLHNEQFF. In nucleotides, the CDR3 is TGTGCCAGCAGTTTAGGGCTCCACAATGAGCAGTTCTTC. The rearrangement uses TRBV12-3 or TRBV12-4 and TRBJ2-1; D remains unclear. The CDR3 consists of 13 residues. V was clipped by 1 base and J by 5 bases, with 6 bases between them.

With regard to this clone: The identical CDR3 is also encoded by other nucleotide sequences in the sample. The chain carries TRBV20-1 and TRBJ1-5, with TRBD1 identical over 9 bases. There are 13 residues in the CDR3. Germline V CDR1 and CDR2: DFQATT, SNEGSKA (reference sequence). V lost 3 bases, J lost 6 bases, and 3 bases stayed unmatched. This CDR3 is CSASTGGGQPQHF. CDR3 sequence (DNA): TGCAGTGCTAGTACAGGGGGCGGTCAGCCCCAGCATTTT.

The chain links TRBV7-8 to TRBJ1-5, with TRBD1 matching 7 bases. The CDR3 sequence is 16 residues long. The ends lost 1 base at V and 4 bases at J; junction bases unmatched: 7. Germline CDR1 SGHVS, CDR2 FQNEAQ. DNA of the CDR3: TGTGCCAGCAGCTTAGACGGAGACAGGGTTAATCAGCCCCAGCATTTT. This sequence encodes CASSLDGDRVNQPQHF.

The chain combines TRBV7-9 with TRBJ2-1, with TRBD1 identical over 9 bases. The CDR3 is 14 residues long. Trimming at V came to 5 bases and at J to 7 bases, leaving 6 bases not matched to a gene. The germline V gene has CDR1 SEHNR and CDR2 FQNEAQ (reference sequence). The CDR3 nucleotides are TGTGCCAGCAGCAGGGACAGGGATTGGAATGAGCAGTTCTTC. Translation gives CASSRDRDWNEQFF.

This chain links TRBV11-3 with TRBJ2-2, with 9 bases matching TRBD2. This CDR3 has 16 residues. Losses at the gene ends were 5 bases for V and 1 base for J; bases not matched to a gene: 5. Germline V gene lookup returns CDR1 SGHNT and CDR2 YENEEA. CDR3 nucleotide sequence: TGTGCCAGCAGCCCCCGGACTAGCGTGAACACCGGGGAGCTGTTTTTT. It yields the protein CASSPRTSVNTGELFF.

The chain has TRBV28 and TRBJ2-5; TRBD2 matches 8 bases. This CDR3 spans 15 amino acids. V shed 6 bases and J 1 base; nucleotides not matched to a gene: 7. CDR1 MDHEN and CDR2 SYDVKM come from the germline V gene. CDR3 bases: TGTGCCAGCAGCCCCCTAGCGGGCCGCCAAGAGACCCAGTACTTC. Translated, it gives CASSPLAGRQETQYF.

V usage is TRBV5-1 and J usage is TRBJ1-5; 8 positions agree with TRBD1. Per the germline V gene, CDR1 is SGHRS and CDR2 is YFSETQ. The CDR3 has 15 amino acids. V dropped 4 bases and J dropped 5; count of bases not matched to a gene: 8. CDR3 protein: CASSPGGDRYQPQHF. CDR3 bases: TGCGCCAGCAGCCCAGGGGGGGACAGGTATCAGCCCCAGCATTTT.

Turning to this clone: As the CDR3 is not closed by the conserved phenylalanine or tryptophan, this likely results from a read error. The limits of the CDR3 on the DNA are not certain, so only TCRdb's listed CDR3 is given. The chain is built from TRBV5-5 and TRBJ2-7; the table's TRBD2 call for D was not verified on the DNA. The CDR3 length is 11 residues, termini included. Per the germline V gene, CDR1 is SGHKS and CDR2 is YYEKEE (reference sequence). The CDR3 region is CASSLQLERET.

This chain uses TRBV9 with TRBJ2-1; TRBD2 agrees at 15 bases. The CDR3 has 19 residues. Germline V gene lookup returns CDR1 SGDLS and CDR2 YYNGEE. With 4 bases clipped from V and 4 bases from J, the junction kept 12 bases outside the gene matches. The CDR3 nucleotides are TGTGCCAGCAGCCGAGGACTAGCGGGAGGGCCTCTGGGGTACAATGAGCAGTTCTTC. This codes for CASSRGLAGGPLGYNEQFF.

V usage is TRBV4-2 and J usage is TRBJ2-7; 10 bases match TRBD1. CDR1 is LGHNA and CDR2 is YNFKEQ in the germline V gene. This CDR3 is built from 16 residues. Germline trimming cut 4 bases from V and 5 bases from J; bases unmatched to any gene: 11. The CDR3 loop is CASSRGTGALSDEQYF. The CDR3 DNA sequence: TGTGCCAGCAGCCGGGGGACAGGGGCCCTGTCCGACGAGCAGTACTTC.

The chain combines TRBV5-4 with TRBJ2-3; TRBD2 matches 11 bases. Germline-derived CDR1 and CDR2 are SGHNT and YYREEE (reference sequence). CDR3 size: 14 residues. With V trimmed by 6 bases and J by 3 bases, 3 bases remained unmatched. In DNA form, the CDR3 reads TGTGCCAGCAATCTAGCGGGAGGAACAGATACGCAGTATTTT. Its protein is CASNLAGGTDTQYF.